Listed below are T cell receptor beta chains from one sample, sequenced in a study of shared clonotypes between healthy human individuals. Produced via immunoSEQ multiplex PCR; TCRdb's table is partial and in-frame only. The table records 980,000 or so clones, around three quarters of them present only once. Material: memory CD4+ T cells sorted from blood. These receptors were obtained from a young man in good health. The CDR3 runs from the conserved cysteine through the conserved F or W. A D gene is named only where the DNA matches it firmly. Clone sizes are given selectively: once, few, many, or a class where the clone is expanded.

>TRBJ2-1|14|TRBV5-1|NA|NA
CASSLGGPADEQFF
TGCGCCAGCAGCTTAGGGGGACCGGCGGATGAGCAGTTCTTC
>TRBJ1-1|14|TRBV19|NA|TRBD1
CASSPGGYGTEAFF
TGTGCCAGTAGTCCAGGGGGGTACGGGACTGAAGCTTTCTTT
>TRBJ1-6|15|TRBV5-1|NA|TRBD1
CASSVNRGPDSPLHF
TGCGCCAGCAGCGTGAACAGGGGGCCGGATTCACCCCTCCACTTT
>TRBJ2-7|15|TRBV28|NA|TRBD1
CASSPDGLQGYEQYF
TGTGCCAGCAGCCCCGACGGGCTACAGGGGTACGAGCAGTACTTC
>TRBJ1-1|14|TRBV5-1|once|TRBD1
CASSPDRGLIEAFF
TGCGCCAGCAGCCCAGACAGGGGGCTGATTGAAGCTTTCTTT
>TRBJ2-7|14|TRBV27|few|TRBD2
CAIPTSGLPYEQYF
TGTGCCATTCCGACTAGCGGACTGCCCTACGAGCAGTACTTC
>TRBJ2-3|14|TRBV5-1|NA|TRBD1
CASSLQGSTDTQYF
TGCGCCAGCAGCTTACAGGGGAGCACAGATACGCAGTATTTT
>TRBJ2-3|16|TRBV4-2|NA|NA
CASSQESLGLADTQYF
TGTGCCAGCAGCCAAGAAAGTTTGGGGTTGGCAGATACGCAGTATTTT
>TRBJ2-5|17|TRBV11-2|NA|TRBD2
CASSFTTGTSGQETQYF
TGTGCCAGCAGCTTCACAACCGGGACTAGCGGCCAAGAGACCCAGTACTTC
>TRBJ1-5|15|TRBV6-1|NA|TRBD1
CASTLQGTGNQPQHF
TGTGCCAGCACCCTACAGGGGACAGGCAATCAGCCCCAGCATTTT
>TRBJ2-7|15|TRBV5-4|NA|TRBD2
CASSPGTLAVSEQYF
TGTGCCAGCAGCCCCGGGACCCTAGCGGTGAGTGAGCAGTACTTC
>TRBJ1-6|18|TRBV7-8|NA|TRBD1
CASSPDRGTPLYGSPLHF
TGTGCCAGCAGCCCAGACAGGGGAACCCCCCTTTATGGTTCACCCCTCCACTTT
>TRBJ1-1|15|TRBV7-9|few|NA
CASSLVGQGISEAFF
TGTGCCAGCAGCTTAGTGGGCCAAGGGATCAGTGAAGCTTTCTTT
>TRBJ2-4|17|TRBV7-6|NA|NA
CASSLVEDSLAKNIQYF
TGTGCCAGCAGCTTAGTAGAGGATAGCCTAGCCAAAAACATTCAGTACTTC
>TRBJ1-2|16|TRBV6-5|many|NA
CASSYVRTGGGYGYTF
TGTGCCAGCAGTTACGTACGAACCGGGGGCGGGTATGGCTACACCTTC
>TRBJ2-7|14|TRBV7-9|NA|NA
CASRHTGTSYEQYF
TGTGCCAGCAGGCACACCGGGACCTCCTACGAGCAGTACTTC
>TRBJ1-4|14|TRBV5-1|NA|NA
CASSSIGPNEKLFF
TGCGCCAGCAGCTCAATTGGGCCTAATGAAAAACTGTTTTTT
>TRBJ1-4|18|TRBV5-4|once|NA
CASSLALTVPATNEKLFF
TGTGCCAGCAGCTTGGCCCTGACAGTACCTGCAACTAATGAAAAACTGTTTTTT
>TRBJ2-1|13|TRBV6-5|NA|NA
CASSRTRGNEQFF
TGTGCCAGCAGCCGGACTAGGGGGAATGAGCAGTTCTTC
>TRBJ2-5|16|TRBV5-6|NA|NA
CASSLGHRAHQETQYF
TGTGCCAGCAGCTTGGGACACAGGGCCCACCAAGAGACCCAGTACTTC
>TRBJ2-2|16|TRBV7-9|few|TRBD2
CASSPRTSGKTGELFF
TGTGCCAGCAGCCCCAGGACTAGCGGGAAGACCGGGGAGCTGTTTTTT
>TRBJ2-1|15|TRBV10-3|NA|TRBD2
CAISVSGKINNEQFF
TGTGCCATCAGTGTTAGCGGGAAGATCAACAATGAGCAGTTCTTC
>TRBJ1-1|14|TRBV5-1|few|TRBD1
CASSTGTADTEAFF
TGCGCCAGCAGCACAGGGACAGCGGACACTGAAGCTTTCTTT
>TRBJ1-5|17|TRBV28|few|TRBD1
CASSLWRDRGSNQPQHF
TGTGCCAGCAGTTTATGGCGGGACAGGGGCTCCAATCAGCCCCAGCATTTT
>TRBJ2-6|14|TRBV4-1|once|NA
CASSQPTGANVLTF
TGCGCCAGCAGCCAACCCACCGGGGCCAACGTCCTGACTTTC
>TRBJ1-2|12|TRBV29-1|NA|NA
CSVENGDYGYTF
TGCAGCGTTGAGAACGGAGACTATGGCTACACCTTC
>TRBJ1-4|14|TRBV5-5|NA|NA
CASSGGTFGQKLFF
TGTGCCAGCAGCGGAGGGACCTTCGGACAAAAACTGTTTTTT
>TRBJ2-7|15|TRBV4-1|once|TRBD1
CASTPSVTGVYEQYF
TGCGCCAGCACCCCGAGTGTGACAGGGGTTTACGAGCAGTACTTC
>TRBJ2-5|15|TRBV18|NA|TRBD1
CASSPQTGSQETQYF
TGTGCCAGCTCACCACAGACAGGGTCCCAAGAGACCCAGTACTTC